This TCR beta chain is drawn from a study of blood T cell repertoires in COVID-19. Germline V gene data show CDR1 as SEHNR and CDR2 as FQNEAQ (reference sequence). V was clipped by 2 bases and J by 2 bases; unmatched bases: 5. There are 16 residues in the CDR3. Clones were sequenced by immunoSEQ multiplex PCR, and TCRdb holds only the in-frame ones, with some missing. The sample consists of about 270,000 clones, 75% to 90% of them appearing once. The specimen sequenced was PBMCs or T cells enriched from blood (not recorded which). The gene calls are TRBV7-9 and TRBJ2-5; TRBD2 matches 10 bases. This TCR was recovered from a woman aged 18-30 years who had recovered from COVID-19. This chain's CDR3 is CASSLLTSGIQETQYF. The CDR3 DNA is TGTGCCAGCAGCTTACTTACTAGCGGGATTCAAGAGACCCAGTACTTC.